This TCR beta chain was profiled in a study of shared clonotypes between healthy human individuals. Germline lookup yields CDR1 SGHRS and CDR2 YFSETQ. Trimming took 4 bases from V and 7 from J; bases not matched to a gene: 5. The CDR3 runs to 15 residues. Splitting the CD4+ cells yielded a CD45RA+ naive subset and a CD45RA-negative memory subset. A note on this clone: Antigen unknown. At the DNA level, this CDR3 is encoded by other sequences in the same sample as well.

Once extracted for a subset, genomic DNA was divided evenly among several immunoSEQ plates. Assay: immunoSEQ multiplex PCR; the TCRdb copy retains only in-frame clones and omits some. The table has approximately 700,000 clones, about 80% seen once. Study-level points and caveats: The generation probabilities recorded for non-shared clonotypes fell below those of clonotypes shared by all four donors.

J is TRBJ2-1 and V is TRBV5-1; 13 bases map to TRBD2. Sequenced input: memory CD4+ T cells sorted from blood. Subset given: CD45RA-negative fraction. The clonotype was recovered from a woman aged 30 to 39 in good health. CDR3 sequence (DNA): TGCGCCAGCAGCCCCGGACTAGCGGGAGTTAATGAGCAGTTCTTC. Encoded protein: CASSPGLAGVNEQFF.